Shown below are 20 T cell receptor beta chains from a single sample sequenced in a study of T cell responses to AZD1222 COVID-19 vaccine. This table comes from immunoSEQ multiplex PCR, and its TCRdb copy is limited to in-frame clones, with some not included. The sample shows 110,000 to 150,000 clones, 93% of them seen only once. The sample in question was peripheral blood, obtained on day 0 of AZD1222 vaccination. These receptors were taken from an adult in good health.

The chain has TRBV3-1 (or the pseudogene TRBV3-2) and TRBJ2-1; possibly TRBD1 or TRBD2 for D (5 bases each). Trimming removed 4 bases from V and 2 bases from J, with 12 bases in between. The CDR3 has 15 amino acids. From germline, CDR1 is LGHDT and CDR2 YNNKEL (reference sequence). This CDR3 reads CASSPGWGTYNEQFF. Written as DNA, the CDR3 is TGTGCCAGCAGCCCGGGGTGGGGGACCTACAATGAGCAGTTCTTC.

The rearrangement uses TRBV6-2 or TRBV6-3 and TRBJ2-5; 16 bases align to TRBD2. Germline-derived CDR1 and CDR2 are MNHEY and SVGEGT. CDR3 length: 17 residues. With 4 bases clipped from V and 5 bases from J, the junction kept 7 bases outside the gene matches. CDR3 sequence: CASSLGLAGGRSETQYF. The DNA of the CDR3 is TGTGCCAGCAGTTTGGGACTAGCGGGGGGGCGTTCGGAGACCCAGTACTTC.

J is TRBJ1-5 and V is TRBV19; a possible D gene is TRBD1 (6 bases). V lost 4 bases, J lost 1 base, and 14 bases lay in between. Germline-derived CDR1 and CDR2 are LNHDA and SQIVND (reference sequence). The CDR3 is made up of 16 amino acids. In nucleotides, the CDR3 is TGTGCCAGTAGTACCCTCCCAGGGGAGAGCAATCAGCCCCAGCATTTT. Translated: CASSTLPGESNQPQHF.

This clone occurred once. The gene calls are TRBV21-1 and TRBJ2-1; TRBD2, as called in the table, went unchecked against the DNA. TRBV21-1 is flagged as a pseudogene. The CDR3 has 14 residues. CDR3 sequence: CASSRGGSHNEQFF. Here the CDR3 DNA reads TGTGCCAGCAGCAGGGGGGGATCCCACAATGAGCAGTTCTTC.

In DNA, the CDR3 is TGCGCCAGCAGCATCGAACAGGGTGACTCTGGAAACACCATATATTTT. It yields the protein CASSIEQGDSGNTIYF. The gene calls are TRBV5-1 and TRBJ1-3; perhaps TRBD1 as D (6 bases). Germline V gene lookup returns CDR1 SGHRS and CDR2 YFSETQ. V was clipped by 4 bases and J by 0 bases, with 14 bases between them. This CDR3 is built from 16 residues.

V usage is TRBV9 and J usage is TRBJ2-7; maybe TRBD2 (6 bases). This CDR3 is 11 amino acids long. Germline-derived CDR1 and CDR2 are SGDLS and YYNGEE. Deletions cut 4 bases from V and 6 bases from J, with 8 bases between. In nucleotides, the CDR3 is TGTGCCAGCAGCCGCGGGACCGAGCAGTACTTC. The encoded protein is CASSRGTEQYF.

V gene TRBV7-8 combines with J gene TRBJ2-7, with TRBD1 matching over 10 bases. Germline V CDR1 and CDR2: SGHVS, FQNEAQ. The trim removed 3 bases at V and 3 bases at J, leaving 2 bases unmatched. This CDR3 has 14 residues. CDR3 sequence reads: CASSFGQGGYEQYF. CDR3 in DNA: TGTGCCAGCAGCTTCGGACAGGGGGGCTACGAGCAGTACTTC. Based on the CDR3 plus reference TRBV7-8 and TRBJ2-7, the full variable domain is GAGVSQSPRYKVAKRGQDVALRCDPISGHVSLFWYQQALGQGPEFLTYFQNEAQLDKSGLPSDRFFAERPEGSVSTLKIQRTQQEDSAVYLCASSFGQGGYEQYFGPGTRLTVT.

This rearrangement joins TRBV2 to TRBJ1-5; 7 bases line up with TRBD1. The germline gives CDR1 SNHLY, CDR2 FYNNEI. The CDR3 length is 14 residues. Losses at the gene ends were 4 bases for V and 6 bases for J; bases not matched to a gene: 6. CDR3 bases: TGTGCCAGCAGTGGGCCAGGGGGATTTCAGCCCCAGCATTTT. Encoded protein: CASSGPGGFQPQHF. The complete variable domain, with remaining parts taken from reference TRBV2 and TRBJ1-5, reads EPEVTQTPSHQVTQMGQEVILRCVPISNHLYFYWYRQILGQKVEFLVSFYNNEISEKSEIFDDQFSVERPDGSNFTLKIRSTKLEDSAMYFCASSGPGGFQPQHFGDGTRLSIL.

The chain couples TRBV18 to TRBJ1-1; 7 bases map to TRBD1. Germline CDR1 is KGHSH and CDR2 is LQKENI. The CDR3 is 14 residues long. After removal of 0 bases from V and 6 bases from J, the junction contained 4 bases not matched to a gene. CDR3 DNA: TGTGCCAGCTCACCACCGGTAGGGGGCCCTGAAGCTTTCTTT. This codes for CASSPPVGGPEAFF.

This chain links TRBV5-5 with TRBJ1-1; tentative D call: TRBD1 (6 bases). Germline-derived CDR1 and CDR2 are SGHKS and YYEKEE (reference sequence). V was shortened by 4 bases and J by 0 bases, with 10 bases between the two germline ends. This CDR3 has 14 residues. DNA for the CDR3: TGTGCCAGCAGCAGACAGGTCATGAACACTGAAGCTTTCTTT. Its protein is CASSRQVMNTEAFF.

The chain links TRBV7-8 to TRBJ1-1; 10 bases line up with TRBD1. J lost 6 bases, V lost 1 base, and 5 bases had no gene match. CDR1 SGHVS and CDR2 FQNEAQ come from the germline V gene. The CDR3 is made up of 15 amino acids. As DNA, the CDR3 is TGTGCCAGCAGCTTAGGCCGGGACAGGGGAGCTGAAGCTTTCTTT. Translated, it gives CASSLGRDRGAEAFF.

The J gene is TRBJ1-2, the V gene TRBV7-9, with D hard to call. This CDR3 contains 14 residues. Per the germline V gene, CDR1 is SEHNR and CDR2 is FQNEAQ (reference sequence). V gave up 6 bases and J gave up 2 bases, with 13 bases separating them. The CDR3 coding sequence is TGTGCCAGCAGAGCCGTGGGGTTGAACTATGGCTACACCTTC. Translated, it gives CASRAVGLNYGYTF.

The chain has TRBV4-1 and TRBJ1-5, with D possibly TRBD1 on 6 matching bases. Germline V gene data show CDR1 as MGHRA and CDR2 as YSYEKL. The germline V and J ends were trimmed by 1 base and 7 bases, with 14 bases remaining between them. This CDR3 region has 15 residues. The CDR3 sequence: CASSQVGQLDQPQHF. CDR3 DNA: TGCGCCAGCAGCCAAGTTGGACAGCTTGACCAGCCCCAGCATTTT.

The chain joins TRBV13 to TRBJ1-5; no clear D gene. The CDR3 extends over 18 amino acids. Germline-derived CDR1 and CDR2 are PRHDT and FYEKMQ (reference sequence). The V and J ends lost 5 bases and 2 bases respectively, with 22 bases between them. The CDR3 nucleotides are TGTGCCAGCAGCCCCCCCGCTCCGACAATCCGTGGCAATCAGCCCCAGCATTTT. Translation: CASSPPAPTIRGNQPQHF.

This rearrangement joins TRBV11-2 to TRBJ1-2; D gene unclear. Trimming removed 4 bases from V and 8 bases from J, with 11 bases in between. The CDR3 length is 12 residues. Germline-derived CDR1 and CDR2 are SGHAT and FQNNGV. The CDR3 is CASSSITRGYTF. In DNA, the CDR3 is TGTGCCAGCAGCTCCATTACACGGGGCTACACCTTC.

The chain has TRBV19 and TRBJ1-1; D perhaps matches TRBD1 (6 bases). The CDR3 totals 14 residues. V was shortened by 8 bases and J by 12 bases, with 25 bases between the two germline ends. Germline loops: CDR1 LNHDA, CDR2 SQIVND (reference sequence). The CDR3 sequence is CASGYGQGIGGTFF. The CDR3 nucleotides are TGTGCCAGTGGCTACGGCCAGGGGATTGGGGGAACTTTCTTT.

V usage is TRBV7-2 and J usage is TRBJ1-5; D remains unclear. The CDR3 totals 12 residues. V was pared by 6 bases and J by 9 bases, with 12 bases between. The germline V gene encodes CDR1 SGHTA and CDR2 FQGNSA. The CDR3 bases are TGTGCCAGCAGTCTCCAAAGAGGGCCCCAGCATTTT. Translated: CASSLQRGPQHF.

This chain links TRBV6-1 with TRBJ2-3; 11 bases match TRBD1. The J segment lost 3 bases and the V segment lost 4 bases, leaving 6 bases of the junction unmatched. Germline CDR1 MNHNS, CDR2 SASEGT. This CDR3 has 16 residues. The CDR3 is CASSGGQGAGTDTQYF. The CDR3, as DNA: TGTGCCAGCAGTGGCGGACAGGGGGCTGGGACAGATACGCAGTATTTT.

This chain joins TRBV19 and TRBJ2-3; D is unclear. The germline CDR1 and CDR2 sequences are LNHDA and SQIVND (reference sequence). Trimming removed 7 bases at V and 0 bases at J, with 14 bases between. The CDR3 has 15 amino acids. DNA of the CDR3: TGTGCCAGTATGGGTCGTGCCACTAGCACAGATACGCAGTATTTT. This translates into CASMGRATSTDTQYF.

This chain links TRBV5-8 with TRBJ1-2, with D perhaps TRBD1 (5 bases). Trimming took off 2 bases at V and 8 bases at J, with 16 bases between the two ends. This CDR3 is 14 amino acids long. CDR1 is SGHTS and CDR2 is YDEGEE in the germline V gene. The CDR3 protein is CASSFRAGGYGYTF. CDR3 coding DNA: TGTGCCAGCAGCTTCAGGGCCGGGGGGTACGGCTACACCTTC.